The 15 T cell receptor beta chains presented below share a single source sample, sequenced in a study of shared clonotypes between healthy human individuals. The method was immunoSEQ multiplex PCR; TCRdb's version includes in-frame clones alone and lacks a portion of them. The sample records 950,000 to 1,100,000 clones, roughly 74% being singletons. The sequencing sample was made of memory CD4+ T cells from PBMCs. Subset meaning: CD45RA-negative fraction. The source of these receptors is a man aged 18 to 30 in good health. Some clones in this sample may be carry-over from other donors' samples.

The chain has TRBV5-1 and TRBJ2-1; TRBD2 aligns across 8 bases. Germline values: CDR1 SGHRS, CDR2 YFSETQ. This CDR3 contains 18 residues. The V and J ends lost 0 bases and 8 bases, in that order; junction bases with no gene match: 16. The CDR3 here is CASSLAGRAGVIRDEQFF. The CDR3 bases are TGCGCCAGCAGCTTGGCCGGGAGGGCGGGAGTTATACGCGATGAGCAGTTCTTC.

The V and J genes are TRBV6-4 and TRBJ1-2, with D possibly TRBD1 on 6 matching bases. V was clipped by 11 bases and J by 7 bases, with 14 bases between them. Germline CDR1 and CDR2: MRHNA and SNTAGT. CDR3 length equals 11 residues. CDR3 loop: CAASGVGGYTF. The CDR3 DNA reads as TGTGCCGCATCAGGGGTTGGTGGCTACACCTTC.

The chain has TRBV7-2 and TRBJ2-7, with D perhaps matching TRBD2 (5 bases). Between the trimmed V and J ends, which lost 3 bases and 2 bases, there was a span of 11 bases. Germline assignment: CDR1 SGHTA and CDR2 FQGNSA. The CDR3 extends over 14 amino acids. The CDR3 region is CASSLGSATYEQYF. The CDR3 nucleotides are TGTGCCAGCAGCTTGGGTAGCGCTACCTACGAGCAGTACTTC.

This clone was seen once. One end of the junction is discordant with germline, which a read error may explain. CDR3 region: CASSATSWAGVF. The DNA for the CDR3 is TGTGCCAGCAGCGCCACGTCCTGGGCTGGGGTCTTC. The chain joins TRBV7-8 to TRBJ2-1; no clear D. The CDR3 loop spans 12 amino acids. Germline CDR1 reads SGHVS; CDR2 reads FQNEAQ.

The CDR3 DNA reads TGTGCCAGCAGTCCTCGGACAGGGGCGGACATTCAGTACTTC. It specifies CASSPRTGADIQYF. V and J are TRBV28 and TRBJ2-4; 9 bases are a match to TRBD1. V lost 5 bases and J lost 8; bases outside the gene matches: 7. Looked up from germline, CDR1 is MDHEN and CDR2 is SYDVKM. CDR3 length: 14 residues.

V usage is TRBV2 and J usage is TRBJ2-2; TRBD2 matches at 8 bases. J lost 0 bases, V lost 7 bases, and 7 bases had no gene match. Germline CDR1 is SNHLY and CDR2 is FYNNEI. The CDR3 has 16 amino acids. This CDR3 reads CASKLSGSANTGELFF. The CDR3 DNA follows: TGTGCCAGCAAACTGAGCGGGAGCGCGAACACCGGGGAGCTGTTTTTT.

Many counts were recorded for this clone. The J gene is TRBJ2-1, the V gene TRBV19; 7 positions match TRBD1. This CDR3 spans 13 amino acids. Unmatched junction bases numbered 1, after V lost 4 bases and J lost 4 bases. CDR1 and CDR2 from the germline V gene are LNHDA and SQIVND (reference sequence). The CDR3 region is CASSRDRYNEQFF. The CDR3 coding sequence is TGTGCCAGTAGTAGGGACAGATACAATGAGCAGTTCTTC.

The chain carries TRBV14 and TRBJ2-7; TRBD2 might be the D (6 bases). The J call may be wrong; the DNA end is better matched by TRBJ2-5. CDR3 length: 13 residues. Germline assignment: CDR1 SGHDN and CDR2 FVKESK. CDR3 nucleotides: TGTGCCAGCAGCCCTGAGACTAGATCGACCCAGTACTTC. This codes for CASSPETRSTQYF.

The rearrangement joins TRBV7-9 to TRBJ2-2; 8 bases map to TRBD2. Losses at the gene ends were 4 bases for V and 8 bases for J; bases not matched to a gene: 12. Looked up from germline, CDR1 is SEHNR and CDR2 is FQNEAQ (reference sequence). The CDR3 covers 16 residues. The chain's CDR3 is CASSSLRTSSEGELFF. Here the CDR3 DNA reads TGTGCCAGCAGCTCTCTTAGGACTAGCTCGGAGGGGGAGCTGTTTTTT.

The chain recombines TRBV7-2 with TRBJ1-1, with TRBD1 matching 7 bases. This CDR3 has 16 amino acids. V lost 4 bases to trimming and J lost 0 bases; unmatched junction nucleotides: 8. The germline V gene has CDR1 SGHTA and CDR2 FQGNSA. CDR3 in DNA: TGTGCCAGCAGCTATTCCGGGACAGCTATGAACACTGAAGCTTTCTTT. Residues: CASSYSGTAMNTEAFF.

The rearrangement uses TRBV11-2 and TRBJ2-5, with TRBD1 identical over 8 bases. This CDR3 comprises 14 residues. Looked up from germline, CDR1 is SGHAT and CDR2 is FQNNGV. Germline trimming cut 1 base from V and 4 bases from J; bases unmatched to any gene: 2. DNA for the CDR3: TGTGCCAGCAGCTTAGGCGGACAGGGAGAGACCCAGTACTTC. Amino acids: CASSLGGQGETQYF.

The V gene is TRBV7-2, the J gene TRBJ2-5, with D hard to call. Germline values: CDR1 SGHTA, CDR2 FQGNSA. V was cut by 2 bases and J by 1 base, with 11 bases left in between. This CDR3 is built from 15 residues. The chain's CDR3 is CASSLRGRIQETQYF. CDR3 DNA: TGTGCCAGCAGCTTACGTGGCAGAATCCAAGAGACCCAGTACTTC.

The CDR3 region has the DNA TGTGCCAGCAGTAGATCTCCGGGACTAGCGGGAGAGGCCAAAAACATTCAGTACTTC. Translating it yields CASSRSPGLAGEAKNIQYF. The chain carries TRBV27 and TRBJ2-4; 14 bases align to TRBD2. With 5 bases clipped from V and 1 base from J, the junction kept 10 bases outside the gene matches. Looked up from germline, CDR1 is MNHEY and CDR2 is SMNVEV (reference sequence). The CDR3 is 19 amino acids.

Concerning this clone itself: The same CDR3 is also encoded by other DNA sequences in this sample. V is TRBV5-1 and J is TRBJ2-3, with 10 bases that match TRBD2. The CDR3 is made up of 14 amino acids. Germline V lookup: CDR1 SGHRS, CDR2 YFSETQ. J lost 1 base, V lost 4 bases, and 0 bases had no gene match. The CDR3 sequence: CASSGLAGTDTQYF. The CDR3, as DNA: TGCGCCAGCAGCGGACTAGCGGGCACAGATACGCAGTATTTT.

CDR3 region: CSVDDREGTEAFF. DNA for the CDR3: TGCAGCGTTGATGACAGGGAGGGCACTGAAGCTTTCTTT. J is TRBJ1-1 and V is TRBV29-1, with TRBD1 identical over 7 bases. Germline V gene sequence: CDR1 SQVTM, CDR2 ANQGSEA. The CDR3 sequence is 13 residues long. V dropped 3 bases and J dropped 4; count of bases not matched to a gene: 5.